Presented here are 2 T cell receptor beta chains from one specimen sequenced in a study of cytomegalovirus exposure and HLA in healthy donors. A multiplex PCR was run with 60 Vbeta primers and 13 Jbeta primers. The data were produced by immunoSEQ multiplex PCR, yet TCRdb's version contains in-frame clones alone and is incomplete. The sample lists 35,000 to 50,000 clones; 55% to 75% were seen once. The source material was PBMCs. The receptors come from a man aged 60-69 years in good health and CMV-seropositive.

This rearrangement joins TRBV7-2 to TRBJ2-1; D possibly corresponds to TRBD2 (6 bases). The CDR3 has 16 amino acids. Between the trimmed V and J ends, which lost 0 bases and 0 bases, there was a span of 9 bases. CDR1 and CDR2 (germline): SGHTA, FQGNSA. In nucleotides, the CDR3 is TGTGCCAGCAGCTTAGCGGGAGGCTTCTCCTACAATGAGCAGTTCTTC. Amino acid sequence: CASSLAGGFSYNEQFF.

The J gene is TRBJ2-3, the V gene TRBV6-5; D gene ambiguous. V shed 1 base and J shed 1 base, with 9 bases lying between them. This CDR3 contains 15 residues. Germline loops: CDR1 MNHEY, CDR2 SVGAGI. DNA for the CDR3: TGTGCCAGCAGTTACTTCATTGGAGGCACAGATACGCAGTATTTT. It translates to CASSYFIGGTDTQYF.